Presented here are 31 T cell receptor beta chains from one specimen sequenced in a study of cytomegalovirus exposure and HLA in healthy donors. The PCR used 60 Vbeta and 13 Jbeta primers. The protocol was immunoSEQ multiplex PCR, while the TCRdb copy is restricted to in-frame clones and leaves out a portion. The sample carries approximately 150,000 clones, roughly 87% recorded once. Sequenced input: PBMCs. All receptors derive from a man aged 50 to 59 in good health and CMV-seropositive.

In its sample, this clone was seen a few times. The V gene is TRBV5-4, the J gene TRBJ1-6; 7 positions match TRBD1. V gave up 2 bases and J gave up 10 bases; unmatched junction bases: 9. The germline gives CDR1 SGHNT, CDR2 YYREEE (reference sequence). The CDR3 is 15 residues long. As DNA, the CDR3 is TGTGCCAGCAGCTTACCCACAGGGGAATCCTCACCCCTCCACTTT. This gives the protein CASSLPTGESSPLHF.

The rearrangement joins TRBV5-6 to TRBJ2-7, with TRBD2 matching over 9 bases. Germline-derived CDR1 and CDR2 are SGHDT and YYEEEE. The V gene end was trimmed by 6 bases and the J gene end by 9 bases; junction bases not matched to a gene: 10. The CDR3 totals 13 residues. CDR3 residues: CASTKGSSGRQYF. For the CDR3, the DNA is TGTGCCAGCACTAAAGGGAGTAGCGGGAGGCAGTACTTC. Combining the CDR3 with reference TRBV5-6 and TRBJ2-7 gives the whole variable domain DAGVTQSPTHLIKTRGQQVTLRCSPKSGHDTVSWYQQALGQGPQFIFQYYEEEERQRGNFPDRFSGHQFPNYSSELNVNALLLGDSALYLCASTKGSSGRQYFGPGTRLTVT.

CDR3 sequence reads: CATSRDPISRLNIQYF. The CDR3 bases are TGTGCCACCAGCAGAGATCCTATTTCTAGATTGAACATTCAGTACTTC. The V gene is TRBV15, the J gene TRBJ2-4; no definite D call. There are 16 residues in the CDR3. Germline values: CDR1 LNHNV, CDR2 YYDKDF (reference sequence). V lost 0 bases, J lost 7 bases, and 16 bases lay in between.

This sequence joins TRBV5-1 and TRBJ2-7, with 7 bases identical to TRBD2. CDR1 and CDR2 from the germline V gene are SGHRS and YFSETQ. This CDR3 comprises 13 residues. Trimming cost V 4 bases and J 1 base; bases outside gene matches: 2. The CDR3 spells CASSGGSSYEQYF. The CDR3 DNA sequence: TGCGCCAGCAGCGGCGGGAGTTCCTACGAGCAGTACTTC.

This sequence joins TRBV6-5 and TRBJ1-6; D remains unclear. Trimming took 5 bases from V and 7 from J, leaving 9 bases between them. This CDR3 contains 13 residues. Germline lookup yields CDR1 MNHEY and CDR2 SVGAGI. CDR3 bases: TGTGCCAGCAGTGCTGGAGCGAATTCACCCCTCCACTTT. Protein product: CASSAGANSPLHF.

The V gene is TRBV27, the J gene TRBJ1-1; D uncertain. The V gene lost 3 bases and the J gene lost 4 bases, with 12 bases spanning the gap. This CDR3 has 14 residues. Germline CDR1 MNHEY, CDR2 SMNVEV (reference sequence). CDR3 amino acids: CASSFSLGSTEAFF. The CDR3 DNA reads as TGTGCCAGCAGTTTTTCTCTCGGGAGCACTGAAGCTTTCTTT.

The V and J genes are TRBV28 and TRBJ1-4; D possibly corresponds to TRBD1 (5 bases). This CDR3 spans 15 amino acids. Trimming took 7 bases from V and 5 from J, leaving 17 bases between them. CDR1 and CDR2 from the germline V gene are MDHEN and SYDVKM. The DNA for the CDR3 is TGTGCCAGCACCAGAAATAGGGGAAACAATGAAAAACTGTTTTTT. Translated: CASTRNRGNNEKLFF.

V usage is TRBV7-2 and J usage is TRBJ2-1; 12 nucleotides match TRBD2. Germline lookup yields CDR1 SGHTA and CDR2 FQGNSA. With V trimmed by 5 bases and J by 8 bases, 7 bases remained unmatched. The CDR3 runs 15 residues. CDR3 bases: TGTGCCAGCAGCGCCCAGACTAGCGGGGGCGATGAGCAGTTCTTC. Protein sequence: CASSAQTSGGDEQFF.

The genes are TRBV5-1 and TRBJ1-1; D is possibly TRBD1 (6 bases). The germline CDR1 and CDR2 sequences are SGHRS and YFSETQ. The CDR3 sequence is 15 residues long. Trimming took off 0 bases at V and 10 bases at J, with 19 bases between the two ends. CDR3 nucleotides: TGCGCCAGCAGCTTGGAAGATAGGGACACCCAGGTAGCTTTCTTT. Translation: CASSLEDRDTQVAFF.

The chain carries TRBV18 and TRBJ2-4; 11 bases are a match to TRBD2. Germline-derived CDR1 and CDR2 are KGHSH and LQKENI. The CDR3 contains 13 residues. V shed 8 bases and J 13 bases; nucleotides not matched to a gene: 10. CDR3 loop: CASALAGESKQYF. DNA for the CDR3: TGTGCCAGCGCACTAGCGGGGGAGTCCAAACAGTACTTC.

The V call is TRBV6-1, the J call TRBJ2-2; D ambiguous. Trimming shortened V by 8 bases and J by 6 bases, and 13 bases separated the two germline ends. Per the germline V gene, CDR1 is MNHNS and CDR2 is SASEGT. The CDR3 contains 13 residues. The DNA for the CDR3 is TGTGCCAGCTTCCTTTCGGTTGCCGGGGAGCTGTTTTTT. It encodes CASFLSVAGELFF.

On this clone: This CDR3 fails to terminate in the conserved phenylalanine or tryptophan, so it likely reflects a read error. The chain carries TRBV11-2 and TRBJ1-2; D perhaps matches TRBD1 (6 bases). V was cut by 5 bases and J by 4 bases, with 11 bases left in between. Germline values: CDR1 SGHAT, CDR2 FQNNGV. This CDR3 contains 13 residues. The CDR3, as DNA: TGTGCCAGCAGCCTGGACAGAATCTATGGCTACACCTCC. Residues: CASSLDRIYGYTS.

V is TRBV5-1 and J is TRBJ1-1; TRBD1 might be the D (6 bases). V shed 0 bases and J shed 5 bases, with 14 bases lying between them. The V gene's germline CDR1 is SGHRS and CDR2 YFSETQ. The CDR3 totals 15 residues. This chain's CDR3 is CASSLAARGPTEAFF. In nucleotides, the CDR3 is TGCGCCAGCAGCTTGGCAGCCAGGGGCCCAACTGAAGCTTTCTTT. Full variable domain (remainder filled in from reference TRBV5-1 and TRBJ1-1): KAGVTQTPRYLIKTRGQQVTLSCSPISGHRSVSWYQQTPGQGLQFLFEYFSETQRNKGNFPGRFSGRQFSNSRSEMNVSTLELGDSALYLCASSLAARGPTEAFFGQGTRLTVV.

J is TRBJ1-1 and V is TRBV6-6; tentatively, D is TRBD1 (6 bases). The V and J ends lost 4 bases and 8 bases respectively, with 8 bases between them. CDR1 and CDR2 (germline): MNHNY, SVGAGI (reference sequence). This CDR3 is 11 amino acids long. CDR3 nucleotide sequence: TGTGCCAGCAGTTCAGGACAGGAAGCTTTCTTT. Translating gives CASSSGQEAFF.

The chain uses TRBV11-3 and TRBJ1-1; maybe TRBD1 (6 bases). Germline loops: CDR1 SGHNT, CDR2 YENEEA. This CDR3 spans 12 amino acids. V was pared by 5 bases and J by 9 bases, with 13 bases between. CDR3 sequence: CASSPRGGKAFF. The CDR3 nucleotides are TGTGCCAGCAGCCCCAGAGGGGGTAAAGCTTTCTTT.

CDR3 sequence (DNA): TGTGCCAGCGGAACAGCTCTGAACACTGAAGCTTTCTTT. As protein: CASGTALNTEAFF. The J gene is TRBJ1-1, the V gene TRBV6-1; no firm D call. Per the germline V gene, CDR1 is MNHNS and CDR2 is SASEGT. V was trimmed by 8 bases and J by 0 bases, leaving 10 bases between them. The CDR3 extends over 13 amino acids.

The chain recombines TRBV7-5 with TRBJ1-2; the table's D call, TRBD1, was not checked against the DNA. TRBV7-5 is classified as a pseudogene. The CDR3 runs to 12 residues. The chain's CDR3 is CVRSRGGYGYTF. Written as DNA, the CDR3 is TGTGTCAGAAGCCGAGGGGGCTATGGCTACACCTTC.

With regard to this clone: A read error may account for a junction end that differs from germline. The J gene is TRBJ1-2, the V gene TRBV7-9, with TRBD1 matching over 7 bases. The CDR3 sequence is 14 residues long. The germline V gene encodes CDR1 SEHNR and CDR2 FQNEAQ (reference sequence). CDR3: CSSSLGTADYGYTF. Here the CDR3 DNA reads TGTTCCAGCAGCCTAGGGACAGCTGACTATGGCTACACCTTC.

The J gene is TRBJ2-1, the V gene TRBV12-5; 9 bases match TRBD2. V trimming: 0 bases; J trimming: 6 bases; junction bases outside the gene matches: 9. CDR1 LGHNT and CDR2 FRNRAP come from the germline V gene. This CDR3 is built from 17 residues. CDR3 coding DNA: TGTGCTAGTGGTTTGGTGATTAAGGGACTAGCAGGCAATGAGCAGTTCTTC. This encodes CASGLVIKGLAGNEQFF.

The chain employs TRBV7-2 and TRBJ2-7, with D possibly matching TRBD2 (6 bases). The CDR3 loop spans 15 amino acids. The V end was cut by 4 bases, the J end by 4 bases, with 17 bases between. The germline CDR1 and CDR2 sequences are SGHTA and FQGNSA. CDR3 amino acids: CASSSRSGSGYEQYF. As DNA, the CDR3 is TGTGCCAGCAGCTCAAGGAGCGGTAGCGGTTACGAGCAGTACTTC.

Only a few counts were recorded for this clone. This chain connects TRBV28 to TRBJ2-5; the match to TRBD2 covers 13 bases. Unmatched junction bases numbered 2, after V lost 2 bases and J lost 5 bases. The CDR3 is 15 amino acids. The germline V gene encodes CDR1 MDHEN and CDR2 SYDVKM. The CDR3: CASSLGLAGVETQYF. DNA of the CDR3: TGTGCCAGCAGTTTAGGACTAGCGGGAGTTGAGACCCAGTACTTC.

This CDR3 reads CASSQPVGRGDYGYTF. CDR3 nucleotide sequence: TGCGCCAGCAGCCAACCGGTGGGCAGGGGGGACTATGGCTACACCTTC. V gene TRBV5-1 combines with J gene TRBJ1-2; 7 bases agree with TRBD1. This CDR3 spans 16 amino acids. Germline V CDR1 and CDR2: SGHRS, YFSETQ. V shed 4 bases and J 3 bases; nucleotides not matched to a gene: 12.

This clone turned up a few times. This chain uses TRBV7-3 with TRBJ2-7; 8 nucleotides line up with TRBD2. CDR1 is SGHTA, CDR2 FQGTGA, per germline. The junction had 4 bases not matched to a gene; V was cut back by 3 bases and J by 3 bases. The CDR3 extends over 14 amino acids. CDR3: CASSFAGGNYEQYF. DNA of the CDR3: TGTGCCAGCAGCTTCGCGGGGGGTAACTACGAGCAGTACTTC.

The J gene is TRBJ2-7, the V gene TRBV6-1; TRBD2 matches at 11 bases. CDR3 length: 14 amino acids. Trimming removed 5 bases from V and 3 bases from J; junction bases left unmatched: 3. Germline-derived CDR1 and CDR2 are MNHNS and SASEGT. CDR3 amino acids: CASSPTSGNYEQYF. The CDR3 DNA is TGTGCCAGCAGTCCGACTAGCGGGAACTACGAGCAGTACTTC.

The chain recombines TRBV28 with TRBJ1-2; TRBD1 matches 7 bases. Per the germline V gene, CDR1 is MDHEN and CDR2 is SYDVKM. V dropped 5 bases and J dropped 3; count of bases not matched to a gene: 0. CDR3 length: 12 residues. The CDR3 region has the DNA TGTGCCAGCAGTACAGGGGACTATGGCTACACCTTC. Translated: CASSTGDYGYTF.

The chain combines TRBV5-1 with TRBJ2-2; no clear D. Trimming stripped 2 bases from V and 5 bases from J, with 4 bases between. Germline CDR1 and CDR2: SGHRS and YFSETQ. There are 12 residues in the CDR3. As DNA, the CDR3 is TGCGCCAGCAGCTTTCTGACCGGGGAGCTGTTTTTT. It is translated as CASSFLTGELFF.

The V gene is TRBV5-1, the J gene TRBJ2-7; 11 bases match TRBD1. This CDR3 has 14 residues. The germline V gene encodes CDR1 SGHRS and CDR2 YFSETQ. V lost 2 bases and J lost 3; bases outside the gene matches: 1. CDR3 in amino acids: CASSFGTGGYEQYF. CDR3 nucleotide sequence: TGCGCCAGCAGCTTCGGGACAGGGGGCTACGAGCAGTACTTC.

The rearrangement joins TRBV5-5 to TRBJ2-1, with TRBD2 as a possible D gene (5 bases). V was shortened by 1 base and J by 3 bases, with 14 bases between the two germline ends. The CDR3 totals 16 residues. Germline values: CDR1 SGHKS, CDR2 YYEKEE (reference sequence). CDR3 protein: CASSLNGNSNYNEQFF. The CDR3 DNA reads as TGTGCCAGCAGCTTGAACGGGAATTCGAACTACAATGAGCAGTTCTTC.

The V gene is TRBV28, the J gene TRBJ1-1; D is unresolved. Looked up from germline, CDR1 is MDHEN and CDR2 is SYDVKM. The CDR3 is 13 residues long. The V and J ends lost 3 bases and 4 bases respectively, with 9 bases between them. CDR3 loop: CASSFAVLTEAFF. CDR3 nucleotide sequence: TGTGCCAGCAGTTTTGCGGTTCTCACTGAAGCTTTCTTT.

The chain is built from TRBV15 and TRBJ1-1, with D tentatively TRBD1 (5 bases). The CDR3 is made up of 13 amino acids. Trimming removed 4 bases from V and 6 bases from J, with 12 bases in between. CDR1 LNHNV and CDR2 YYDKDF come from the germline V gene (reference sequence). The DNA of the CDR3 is TGTGCCACCAGCAAAGAAAGGGGTCCTGAAGCTTTCTTT. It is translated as CATSKERGPEAFF.

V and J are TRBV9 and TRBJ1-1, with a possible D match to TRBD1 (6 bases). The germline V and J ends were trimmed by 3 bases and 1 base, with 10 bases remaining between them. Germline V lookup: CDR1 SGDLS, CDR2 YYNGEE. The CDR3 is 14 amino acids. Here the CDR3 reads CASSGGHQNTEAFF. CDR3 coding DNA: TGTGCCAGCAGCGGGGGACACCAGAACACTGAAGCTTTCTTT.